Listed below are T cell receptor beta chains from one sample, sequenced in a study of T cell responses to AZD1222 COVID-19 vaccine. The assay was immunoSEQ multiplex PCR, and TCRdb's table has in-frame clones only and misses some. Altogether tens of thousands of clones are present, 82% being singletons, with the ten largest covering roughly 5.4%. Sequenced material: peripheral blood, taken on day 0 of AZD1222 vaccination. The receptor source for this set is an adult in good health. Each CDR3 is given with its conserved first and last residue. Fields, in order: V gene, clone size, J gene, D gene, CDR3 DNA, CDR3 protein. The D gene is left open where the match is weak. Clone size appears in some rows only: once, few, many, or a class for an expanded clone.

v_gene: TRBV7-3
abundance: -
j_gene: TRBJ1-2
d_gene: TRBD1
CDR3nt: TGTGCCAGCAGCTTAAACCCACCGGGACAGGGGATCTATGGCTACACCTTC
CDR3aa: CASSLNPPGQGIYGYTF

v_gene: TRBV4-3
abundance: once
j_gene: TRBJ2-7
d_gene: -
CDR3nt: TGCGCCAGCAGCCAAGGCAGTGGAAGCTCCTACGAGCAGTACTTC
CDR3aa: CASSQGSGSSYEQYF

v_gene: TRBV9
abundance: few
j_gene: TRBJ1-2
d_gene: -
CDR3nt: TGTGCCAGCAGCGCGAATACAGGAGGTCTCTATGGCTACACCTTC
CDR3aa: CASSANTGGLYGYTF

v_gene: TRBV30
abundance: -
j_gene: TRBJ2-7
d_gene: TRBD2
CDR3nt: TGTGCCTGGAGAAGGGGAGGGGAACCCCAGTACGAGCAGTACTTC
CDR3aa: CAWRRGGEPQYEQYF

v_gene: TRBV14
abundance: once
j_gene: TRBJ2-1
d_gene: -
CDR3nt: TGTGCCAGCAGCCAAGATCCAGGGTGGCAGTTCTTC
CDR3aa: CASSQDPGWQFF

v_gene: TRBV9
abundance: -
j_gene: TRBJ1-5
d_gene: -
CDR3nt: TGTGCCAGCAGCGGAGGAGCGGACGGCCCCTATAGCAATCAGCCCCAGCATTTT
CDR3aa: CASSGGADGPYSNQPQHF

v_gene: TRBV24-1
abundance: -
j_gene: TRBJ1-1
d_gene: -
CDR3nt: TGTGCCACCAGTGAAGACCGGTTGGGGAACACTGAAGCTTTCTTT
CDR3aa: CATSEDRLGNTEAFF

v_gene: TRBV9
abundance: -
j_gene: TRBJ1-2
d_gene: -
CDR3nt: TGTGCCAGCAGCGTAGACCCCAACCGGCAGTCATATGGCTACACCTTC
CDR3aa: CASSVDPNRQSYGYTF

v_gene: TRBV2
abundance: -
j_gene: TRBJ1-6
d_gene: -
CDR3nt: TGTGCCAGCAGTGAGCAGACCTCCAATAATTCACCCCTCCACTTT
CDR3aa: CASSEQTSNNSPLHF

v_gene: TRBV6-5
abundance: -
j_gene: TRBJ2-7
d_gene: TRBD1
CDR3nt: TGTGCCAGCAGTCCCGGGACAGTCAGCTCCTACGAGCAGTACTTC
CDR3aa: CASSPGTVSSYEQYF

v_gene: TRBV19
abundance: -
j_gene: TRBJ1-5
d_gene: TRBD1
CDR3nt: TGTGCCAGTAGCCCGTGGGACAGGGAGGGACAGCCCCAGCATTTT
CDR3aa: CASSPWDREGQPQHF

v_gene: TRBV13
abundance: once
j_gene: TRBJ2-7
d_gene: TRBD1
CDR3nt: TGTGCCAGCAGTCCGACAGGGGACTCCTACGAGCAGTACTTC
CDR3aa: CASSPTGDSYEQYF

v_gene: TRBV5-4
abundance: -
j_gene: TRBJ2-7
d_gene: -
CDR3nt: TGTGCCAGCAGCTTTAGGGGGGAATCTTACGAGCAGTACTTC
CDR3aa: CASSFRGESYEQYF

v_gene: TRBV7-2
abundance: -
j_gene: TRBJ2-7
d_gene: TRBD2
CDR3nt: TGTGCCAGCAGCTTGGGGACTAGCGGAACCTACGAGCAGTACTTC
CDR3aa: CASSLGTSGTYEQYF

v_gene: TRBV5-6
abundance: -
j_gene: TRBJ1-4
d_gene: -
CDR3nt: TGTGCCAGCAGTTACGGGACGCGTGGTGAAAAACTGTTTTTT
CDR3aa: CASSYGTRGEKLFF

v_gene: TRBV6-5
abundance: few
j_gene: TRBJ2-5
d_gene: -
CDR3nt: TGTGCCAGCAGTTACTCTGAGACCCAGTACTTC
CDR3aa: CASSYSETQYF

v_gene: TRBV9
abundance: -
j_gene: TRBJ1-1
d_gene: -
CDR3nt: TGTGCCAGCAGCGCCCAAGGCAATCCTGAAGCTTTCTTT
CDR3aa: CASSAQGNPEAFF

v_gene: TRBV28
abundance: -
j_gene: TRBJ1-1
d_gene: -
CDR3nt: TGTGCCAGCAGTCCCTCGTTGAACACTGAAGCTTTCTTT
CDR3aa: CASSPSLNTEAFF

v_gene: TRBV14
abundance: -
j_gene: TRBJ1-2
d_gene: -
CDR3nt: TGTGCCAGCAGCCAAGGGGGGCGGAGCTATGGCTACACCTTC
CDR3aa: CASSQGGRSYGYTF

v_gene: TRBV5-4
abundance: -
j_gene: TRBJ2-5
d_gene: TRBD1
CDR3nt: TGTGCCAGCAGCTACCGGGACAGGGTAAGGGAGACCCAGTACTTC
CDR3aa: CASSYRDRVRETQYF

v_gene: TRBV6-5
abundance: -
j_gene: TRBJ1-1
d_gene: -
CDR3nt: TGTGCCAGCAGTTACTTCGGACAGAGTGCTTTCTTT
CDR3aa: CASSYFGQSAFF

v_gene: TRBV7-8
abundance: once
j_gene: TRBJ2-1
d_gene: -
CDR3nt: TGTGCCAGCAGCTCGGACAATGAGCAGTTCTTC
CDR3aa: CASSSDNEQFF

v_gene: TRBV7-3
abundance: few
j_gene: TRBJ1-2
d_gene: -
CDR3nt: TGTGCCAGCAGCCTATCGGCAGGGGAGGATGGCTACACCTTC
CDR3aa: CASSLSAGEDGYTF

v_gene: TRBV5-3
abundance: -
j_gene: TRBJ1-5
d_gene: -
CDR3nt: TGTGCCAGAAGCTTCACGGGGTGTCAGCCCCAGCATTTT
CDR3aa: CARSFTGCQPQHF

v_gene: TRBV12-3/TRBV12-4
abundance: -
j_gene: TRBJ1-1
d_gene: -
CDR3nt: TGTGCCAGCAGACTTGGACTGTCCACTGAAGCTTTCTTT
CDR3aa: CASRLGLSTEAFF

v_gene: TRBV7-6
abundance: -
j_gene: TRBJ2-2
d_gene: -
CDR3nt: TGTGCCAGCAGCTTAGTTTCCGGGGCGCCCACCGGGGAGCTGTTTTTT
CDR3aa: CASSLVSGAPTGELFF

v_gene: TRBV19
abundance: -
j_gene: TRBJ1-1
d_gene: -
CDR3nt: TGTGCCAGTAGTGAAAACAGGGTCACTGAAGCTTTCTTT
CDR3aa: CASSENRVTEAFF

v_gene: TRBV5-1
abundance: -
j_gene: TRBJ2-3
d_gene: -
CDR3nt: TGCGCCAGCAGCTCACTCCCCACAGATACGCAGTATTTT
CDR3aa: CASSSLPTDTQYF

v_gene: TRBV6-1
abundance: -
j_gene: TRBJ2-7
d_gene: TRBD2
CDR3nt: TGTGCCAGCAGTGAGCTGTTGGGAGGGGCCTACGAGCAGTACTTC
CDR3aa: CASSELLGGAYEQYF

v_gene: TRBV2
abundance: -
j_gene: TRBJ1-4
d_gene: -
CDR3nt: TGTGCCAGCAGTGAGATCGGCAGTCCTAATGAAAAACTGTTTTTT
CDR3aa: CASSEIGSPNEKLFF

v_gene: TRBV4-3
abundance: -
j_gene: TRBJ1-5
d_gene: -
CDR3nt: TGCGCCAGCAGCCCAACCCATGGGGGAACCAATCAGCCCCAGCATTTT
CDR3aa: CASSPTHGGTNQPQHF

v_gene: TRBV6-5
abundance: -
j_gene: TRBJ1-6
d_gene: -
CDR3nt: TGTGCCAGCACCCAGGGCGACTATAATTCACCCCTCCACTTT
CDR3aa: CASTQGDYNSPLHF

v_gene: TRBV21-1
abundance: -
j_gene: TRBJ2-7
d_gene: -
CDR3nt: TGTGCCAGCAGCCGCCTGCAGGGGCGCCTCCCCTACGAGCAGTACTTC
CDR3aa: CASSRLQGRLPYEQYF

v_gene: TRBV28
abundance: -
j_gene: TRBJ1-2
d_gene: TRBD1
CDR3nt: TGTGCCAGCACTTCAGGGGGAGGGGGCTATGGCTACACCTTC
CDR3aa: CASTSGGGGYGYTF

v_gene: TRBV5-1
abundance: -
j_gene: TRBJ2-5
d_gene: TRBD1
CDR3nt: TGCGCCAGCATTTCCTTCCCCGGGACAGGGGGGCAAGAGACCCAGTACTTC
CDR3aa: CASISFPGTGGQETQYF

v_gene: TRBV24-1
abundance: few
j_gene: TRBJ1-5
d_gene: TRBD1
CDR3nt: TGTGCCACCAGTGACCCGACAGGGGGCATGACGCCCCAGCATTTT
CDR3aa: CATSDPTGGMTPQHF

v_gene: TRBV27
abundance: -
j_gene: TRBJ2-7
d_gene: -
CDR3nt: TGTGCCAGCAGTATAAAGGGACCGACCTACGAGCAGTACTTC
CDR3aa: CASSIKGPTYEQYF

v_gene: TRBV19
abundance: -
j_gene: TRBJ1-5
d_gene: -
CDR3nt: TGTGCCAGTAGAGACATCGTGAGGGTTTTGGGCAATCAGCCCCAGCATTTT
CDR3aa: CASRDIVRVLGNQPQHF